Sequencing of this TCR beta chain was carried out in a study of molecular identifiers for immune sequencing clone quantification. General observations from the study: Spike-in Jurkat TCR RNA from a single cell reportedly registered among 900,000 to 1,000,000 naive cells.

This CDR3 comprises 15 residues. Trimming took 0 bases from V and 1 from J, leaving 9 bases between them. The V gene's germline CDR1 is MGHRA and CDR2 YSYEKL. This clonotype was seen repeatedly, ten times or more. Its antigen is not identified. In TCRdb, the PCR reads were re-called with MiXCR into one record per CDR3 protein. Among some 680,000 distinct CDR3 sequences listed, around 25% were seen once. This TCR was sampled from a human donor in good health. Some libraries in this study had Jurkat cell RNA spiked in. Sequencing input: naive CD8+ T cells from blood, with Jurkat cell RNA spiked in. The subset is: FACS-sorted CD8+CD4-CCR7+CD45RA+ naive T cells. The rearrangement uses TRBV4-1 and TRBJ1-1; D ambiguous. The CDR3 protein is CASSQEVRQNTEAFF. The CDR3 DNA reads as TGCGCCAGCAGCCAAGAGGTAAGGCAGAACACTGAAGCTTTCTTT.